The 28 T cell receptor beta chains below were found in one sample sequenced in a study of cytomegalovirus exposure and HLA in healthy donors (dated 2017 in TCRdb). Libraries were built with the immunoSEQ multiplex PCR assay. A mixture of 60 forward primers for TCR Vbeta segments and 13 reverse primers for TCR Jbeta segments was used in the multiplex PCR. TCRdb limited this immuneACCESS table to in-frame rearrangements with V and J called. A share of clones is missing; checked studies link under half to unresolved V genes, and the rest is unexplained. The sample table lists 200,000 or so clones, 80% to 85% of them with a count of one. The ten largest account for 6.5% of the sample. The source material was PBMCs. These receptor sequences come from a woman between 50 and 59 years old in good health and CMV-seropositive.

The chain joins TRBV2 to TRBJ1-2; no clear D. V was clipped by 5 bases and J by 4 bases, with 17 bases between them. This CDR3 region has 15 residues. In germline, CDR1 is SNHLY, CDR2 FYNNEI. CDR3 sequence reads: CASSNTAPEFYGYTF. The CDR3 DNA is TGTGCCAGCAGTAATACAGCTCCGGAATTCTATGGCTACACCTTC. Looking up the rest from reference TRBV2 and TRBJ1-2 gives the full variable domain: EPEVTQTPSHQVTQMGQEVILRCVPISNHLYFYWYRQILGQKVEFLVSFYNNEISEKSEIFDDQFSVERPDGSNFTLKIRSTKLEDSAMYFCASSNTAPEFYGYTFGSGTRLTVV.

A single count supports this clone. This chain uses TRBV10-1 with TRBJ2-4; perhaps TRBD2 as D (6 bases). Per the germline V gene, CDR1 is WNHNN and CDR2 is SYGVQD (reference sequence). CDR3 length: 13 residues. The V end was cut by 2 bases, the J end by 8 bases, with 10 bases between. The CDR3 loop is CASSEAGTDIQYF. In nucleotides, the CDR3 is TGCGCCAGCAGTGAGGCGGGGACGGACATTCAGTACTTC.

The genes are TRBV28 and TRBJ1-3; 9 bases match TRBD1. Per germline, CDR1 MDHEN and CDR2 SYDVKM. V shed 3 bases and J 4 bases; nucleotides not matched to a gene: 4. This CDR3 spans 15 amino acids. The CDR3 sequence is CASSLYGTGGNTIYF. For the CDR3, the DNA is TGTGCCAGCAGTTTGTATGGGACAGGGGGAAACACCATATATTTT. Full variable domain (rest looked up from reference TRBV28 and TRBJ1-3): DVKVTQSSRYLVKRTGEKVFLECVQDMDHENMFWYRQDPGLGLRLIYFSYDVKMKEKGDIPEGYSVSREKKERFSLILESASTNQTSMYLCASSLYGTGGNTIYFGEGSWLTVV.

The chain uses TRBV6-5 and TRBJ2-5; TRBD1 matches at 7 bases. CDR3 size: 15 residues. V shed 0 bases, J shed 5 bases, and the junction held 6 bases outside the gene matches. CDR1 MNHEY and CDR2 SVGAGI come from the germline V gene. For the CDR3, the DNA is TGTGCCAGCAGTTACTCAGACAGGGCGTTGGAGACCCAGTACTTC. Residues: CASSYSDRALETQYF.

The DNA for the CDR3 is TGTGCCAGCAGTCTGGGGGGGACTGATTACGAGCAGTACTTC. Amino acid sequence: CASSLGGTDYEQYF. This rearrangement joins TRBV27 to TRBJ2-7; 7 bases match TRBD2. Germline CDR1 MNHEY, CDR2 SMNVEV (reference sequence). V shed 5 bases and J 4 bases; nucleotides not matched to a gene: 8. The length of the CDR3 is 14 residues.

This clone turned up a few times. The genes are TRBV6-5 and TRBJ2-7, with 9 bases aligning to TRBD2. Germline CDR1 MNHEY, CDR2 SVGAGI. There are 14 residues in the CDR3. V trimming: 6 bases; J trimming: 3 bases; junction bases outside the gene matches: 6. The CDR3: CASRRGGQNYEQYF. In DNA, the CDR3 is TGTGCCAGCAGGCGGGGGGGGCAGAACTACGAGCAGTACTTC.

This chain uses TRBV5-1 with TRBJ2-7, with D perhaps matching TRBD2 (8 bases). V was cut by 0 bases and J by 6 bases, with 19 bases left in between. The CDR3 extends over 16 amino acids. CDR1 is SGHRS, CDR2 YFSETQ, per germline. CDR3 protein: CASSLALAGQPAEQYF. DNA for the CDR3: TGCGCCAGCAGCTTGGCCTTAGCGGGACAGCCAGCCGAGCAGTACTTC.

Only a few counts were recorded for this clone. The rearrangement joins TRBV20-1 to TRBJ2-1; D perhaps matches TRBD2 (6 bases). Between the trimmed V and J ends, which lost 7 bases and 11 bases, there was a span of 12 bases. There are 10 residues in the CDR3. Germline V lookup: CDR1 DFQATT, CDR2 SNEGSKA (reference sequence). In DNA, the CDR3 is TGCAGTGGGCTAGGCGGGAAGCAGTTCTTC. Residues: CSGLGGKQFF.

This clone was seen a few times. The CDR3 is CASSSDRSGYTF. The CDR3, as DNA: TGCGCCAGCAGCTCGGACAGATCGGGCTACACCTTC. V gene TRBV5-1 combines with J gene TRBJ1-2, with D possibly matching TRBD1 (6 bases). Germline CDR1 reads SGHRS; CDR2 reads YFSETQ. Trimming took off 3 bases at V and 8 bases at J, with 11 bases between the two ends. This CDR3 comprises 12 residues.

The chain combines TRBV19 with TRBJ2-7, with 12 bases lining up with TRBD2. Germline V gene data show CDR1 as LNHDA and CDR2 as SQIVND (reference sequence). This CDR3 spans 17 amino acids. V dropped 4 bases and J dropped 4; count of bases not matched to a gene: 11. For the CDR3, the DNA is TGTGCCAGTAGTACCCCATCGACTAGCGGGGGATCATACGAGCAGTACTTC. Amino acid sequence: CASSTPSTSGGSYEQYF. Complete variable domain (other parts from reference TRBV19 and TRBJ2-7): DGGITQSPKYLFRKEGQNVTLSCEQNLNHDAMYWYRQDPGQGLRLIYYSQIVNDFQKGDIAEGYSVSREKKESFPLTVTSAQKNPTAFYLCASSTPSTSGGSYEQYFGPGTRLTVT.

The V call is TRBV7-9, the J call TRBJ2-1, with 8 bases lining up with TRBD2. CDR1 is SEHNR and CDR2 is FQNEAQ in the germline V gene (reference sequence). This CDR3 spans 14 amino acids. The V gene end was trimmed by 4 bases and the J gene end by 9 bases; junction bases not matched to a gene: 8. As DNA, the CDR3 is TGTGCCAGCAGCTCCGGCGGGGGGTTTGCTGAGCAGTTCTTC. Its protein product is CASSSGGGFAEQFF.

This clone was seen more than once but under ten times. The chain has TRBV6-1 and TRBJ2-2; weak D call: TRBD2 (6 bases). The V end lost 1 base, the J end lost 0 bases, and 12 bases lay between the germline ends. The CDR3 is 17 residues long. Germline CDR1 reads MNHNS; CDR2 reads SASEGT. Here the CDR3 reads CASSEVGRDANTGELFF. CDR3 coding DNA: TGTGCCAGCAGTGAAGTCGGGCGGGACGCGAACACCGGGGAGCTGTTTTTT.

The V and J genes are TRBV6-5 and TRBJ2-7; TRBD1 is a possible D gene (6 bases). The CDR3 runs to 13 residues. Germline loops: CDR1 MNHEY, CDR2 SVGAGI. Trimming removed 6 bases at V and 4 bases at J, with 13 bases between. CDR3 sequence: CASRRSQGYEQYF. DNA for the CDR3: TGTGCCAGCAGAAGATCTCAGGGGTACGAGCAGTACTTC.

This chain joins TRBV6-1 and TRBJ2-1; 7 positions match TRBD2. The CDR3 extends over 14 amino acids. The germline V gene encodes CDR1 MNHNS and CDR2 SASEGT. Trimming cost V 7 bases and J 4 bases; bases outside gene matches: 7. The CDR3 nucleotides are TGTGCCAGCAACCGGGACTACCCTTACAATGAGCAGTTCTTC. Protein sequence: CASNRDYPYNEQFF.

Comments on this clone: A junction boundary mismatches the germline segment, possibly from a read error. J is TRBJ2-4 and V is TRBV28, with a tentative D call TRBD1 (6 bases). The CDR3 is 14 residues long. CDR1 MDHEN and CDR2 SYDVKM come from the germline V gene. CDR3 residues: CASIPGGGKNSQYF. CDR3 DNA sequence: TGTGCCAGCATCCCCGGTGGGGGCAAAAACAGTCAGTACTTC. The full variable domain, in which reference TRBV28 and TRBJ2-4 provide the parts outside the CDR3, is DVKVTQSSRYLVKRTGEKVFLECVQDMDHENMFWYRQDPGLGLRLIYFSYDVKMKEKGDIPEGYSVSREKKERFSLILESASTNQTSMYLCASIPGGGKNSQYFGAGTRLSVL.

The V and J genes are TRBV25-1 and TRBJ2-1; maybe TRBD2 (6 bases). Trimming pared 4 bases from V and 0 bases from J, leaving 16 bases between. From germline, CDR1 is MGHDK and CDR2 SYGVNS. The CDR3 sequence is 17 residues long. CDR3 loop: CASSGTHRESSYNEQFF. The CDR3 bases are TGTGCCAGCAGTGGGACTCACCGGGAGAGCTCCTACAATGAGCAGTTCTTC.

The genes are TRBV5-1 and TRBJ2-1; D gene unclear. This CDR3 has 13 amino acids. V was cut by 3 bases and J by 5 bases, with 9 bases left in between. Germline V gene data show CDR1 as SGHRS and CDR2 as YFSETQ. The CDR3 coding sequence is TGCGCCAGCAGCTCGGGTACCCACAATGAGCAGTTCTTC. Amino acid sequence: CASSSGTHNEQFF.

The chain recombines TRBV23-1 with TRBJ2-1, with D perhaps TRBD1 (5 bases). TRBV23-1 is an ORF, with its function uncertain. This CDR3 spans 16 amino acids. Trimming cost V 0 bases and J 7 bases, with 16 bases left between them. The CDR3 DNA reads as TGCGCCAGCAGTCAATCGATCAGGGATGTTGTGAATGAGCAGTTCTTC. Protein sequence: CASSQSIRDVVNEQFF.

The chain is built from TRBV2 and TRBJ2-7, with D perhaps TRBD1 (5 bases). Germline loops: CDR1 SNHLY, CDR2 FYNNEI. The CDR3 contains 12 residues. V lost 6 bases to trimming and J lost 1 base, with 7 bases between them. CDR3 region: CASRGLSYEQYF. For the CDR3, the DNA is TGTGCCAGCAGGGGGCTTTCCTACGAGCAGTACTTC.

The rearrangement uses TRBV5-1 and TRBJ2-5, with 9 nucleotides matching TRBD1. Matching the DNA end better, TRBJ2-7 makes the J call doubtful. CDR1 is SGHRS and CDR2 is YFSETQ in the germline V gene. The CDR3 extends over 15 amino acids. The CDR3 region is CASSLGPGQGYEQYF. The CDR3 bases are TGCGCCAGCAGCTTGGGCCCGGGACAGGGCTACGAGCAGTACTTC.

The rearrangement links TRBV6-5 to TRBJ1-6, with TRBD1 as a possible D gene (6 bases). Deletions cut 2 bases from V and 10 bases from J, with 15 bases between. This CDR3 is built from 15 residues. The germline CDR1 and CDR2 sequences are MNHEY and SVGAGI. The CDR3 DNA sequence: TGTGCCAGCAGTTACGGGAACAGGGTTCACTCACCCCTCCACTTT. The encoded protein is CASSYGNRVHSPLHF.

This chain uses TRBV6-1 with TRBJ1-1; the D is unclear. This CDR3 has 11 amino acids. Germline CDR1 reads MNHNS; CDR2 reads SASEGT. Trimming stripped 10 bases from V and 4 bases from J, with 10 bases between. CDR3: CATSPGTEAFF. The CDR3 coding sequence is TGTGCCACCTCCCCGGGCACTGAAGCTTTCTTT.

This chain joins TRBV10-3 and TRBJ1-4; no clear D gene. V lost 10 bases and J lost 2, with 11 bases in between. The germline V gene has CDR1 ENHRY and CDR2 SYGVKD. CDR3 size: 13 residues. The CDR3 sequence: CATRGLTNEKLFF. The CDR3 DNA follows: TGTGCCACCCGGGGTTTGACTAATGAAAAACTGTTTTTT.

This sequence joins TRBV12-5 and TRBJ2-5, with 9 nucleotides matching TRBD1. The CDR3 covers 15 residues. Germline CDR1 LGHNT, CDR2 FRNRAP. Germline trimming cut 7 bases from V and 5 bases from J; bases unmatched to any gene: 11. CDR3: CASALGTGTWETQYF. The DNA for the CDR3 is TGTGCTAGTGCCCTAGGGACAGGGACGTGGGAGACCCAGTACTTC.

The CDR3 reads CASSSIHRLASDTQYF. CDR3 DNA sequence: TGTGCCAGCAGTTCAATTCATCGACTAGCATCGGATACGCAGTATTTT. The chain carries TRBV28 and TRBJ2-3; 7 bases fit TRBD2. Germline V gives CDR1 MDHEN, CDR2 SYDVKM. This CDR3 region has 16 residues. The V gene end was trimmed by 4 bases and the J gene end by 6 bases; junction bases not matched to a gene: 13.

Here the CDR3 reads CASGRQGLNEKLFF. The CDR3 DNA is TGTGCCAGCGGGCGGCAGGGCCTTAATGAAAAACTGTTTTTT. J is TRBJ1-4 and V is TRBV28; possible D gene TRBD1, 5 bases. The germline gives CDR1 MDHEN, CDR2 SYDVKM. The CDR3 runs to 14 residues. V was cut by 8 bases and J by 4 bases, with 14 bases left in between.

The chain uses TRBV11-1 and TRBJ2-5; D is uncertain. The DNA end favors TRBJ2-7, so the J call may be wrong. The CDR3 is made up of 13 amino acids. Germline V CDR1 and CDR2: SGHAT, FQDESV (reference sequence). CDR3 DNA: TGTGCCAGCAGCTCCAGACACTTCTACGAGCAGTACTTC. It specifies CASSSRHFYEQYF.

Concerning this clone: Relative to the germline gene, one junction end is altered; a read error may explain this. The chain links TRBV7-9 to TRBJ1-4, with unresolved D. The germline gives CDR1 SEHNR, CDR2 FQNEAQ (reference sequence). The CDR3 contains 17 residues. The CDR3 sequence is CSSSSTGRLATNEKLFF. CDR3 bases: TGTTCCAGCAGCTCGACGGGGAGGTTGGCAACTAATGAAAAACTGTTTTTT.